A selection of T cell receptor beta chains follows, all from one sample in a study of T cells in Graves' hyperthyroidism and ophthalmopathy. TCRdb passed the multiplex PCR reads through MiXCR, listing each CDR3 protein once. In the table there are a few hundred thousand distinct CDR3 sequences, 15% to 20% of which are singletons. Sequencing was performed on blood. These receptors were taken from a woman between 55 and 75 years old with Graves' ophthalmopathy. CDR3s include the opening cysteine and the closing phenylalanine or tryptophan. The order of the fields is D gene, clone size, V gene, J gene, CDR3 length, CDR3 protein, CDR3 DNA. The D gene is left open where the match is weak. Size is omitted from some rows. Given values are once, few, many or a class for expanded clones.

D gene: .
clone size: many
V gene: TRBV6-2/TRBV6-3
J gene: TRBJ1-4
CDR3 length: 14
CDR3 protein: CASSYPKPGEKLFF
CDR3 DNA: TGTGCCAGCAGTTACCCGAAGCCGGGAGAAAAACTGTTTTTT

D gene: TRBD2
clone size: .
V gene: TRBV7-2
J gene: TRBJ2-5
CDR3 length: 15
CDR3 protein: CASSRWAGGGETQYF
CDR3 DNA: TGCGCCAGCAGCCGGTGGGCGGGGGGGGGGGAGACCCAGTACTTC

D gene: TRBD2
clone size: .
V gene: TRBV2
J gene: TRBJ2-1
CDR3 length: 18
CDR3 protein: CASQPTWAGGPSYNEQFF
CDR3 DNA: TGTGCCAGCCAACCTACCTGGGCGGGAGGCCCCTCCTACAATGAGCAGTTCTTC

D gene: TRBD1
clone size: few
V gene: TRBV7-9
J gene: TRBJ2-1
CDR3 length: 16
CDR3 protein: CASSPLQGALFDEQFF
CDR3 DNA: TGTGCCAGCAGCCCCCTACAGGGGGCTCTTTTCGATGAGCAGTTCTTC

D gene: .
clone size: many
V gene: TRBV7-9
J gene: TRBJ1-2
CDR3 length: 14
CDR3 protein: CASSLTGSNYGYTF
CDR3 DNA: TGTGCCAGCAGCTTAACAGGGTCAAACTATGGCTACACCTTC

D gene: .
clone size: many
V gene: TRBV12-3/TRBV12-4
J gene: TRBJ2-7
CDR3 length: 12
CDR3 protein: CASSFDLDEQYF
CDR3 DNA: TGTGCCAGCAGTTTTGATCTCGACGAGCAGTACTTC

D gene: TRBD1
clone size: .
V gene: TRBV6-2/TRBV6-3
J gene: TRBJ1-2
CDR3 length: 16
CDR3 protein: CANSYVRTGGGYGYTF
CDR3 DNA: TGTGCCAACAGTTACGTAAGGACAGGGGGCGGCTATGGCTACACCTTC

D gene: TRBD1
clone size: .
V gene: TRBV20-1
J gene: TRBJ1-6
CDR3 length: 19
CDR3 protein: CSAILMLPTGGHLGSPLHF
CDR3 DNA: TGCAGTGCTATCCTGATGCTCCCGACAGGGGGCCATTTGGGATCACCCCTCCACTTT

D gene: TRBD1
clone size: many
V gene: TRBV18
J gene: TRBJ1-5
CDR3 length: 14
CDR3 protein: CASRIDRGNQPQHF
CDR3 DNA: TGTGCCAGCCGAATAGACAGGGGCAATCAGCCCCAGCATTTT

D gene: .
clone size: many
V gene: TRBV20-1
J gene: TRBJ2-7
CDR3 length: 13
CDR3 protein: CSAMVASSYEQYF
CDR3 DNA: TGCAGTGCTATGGTGGCAAGCTCCTACGAGCAGTACTTC

D gene: .
clone size: .
V gene: TRBV9
J gene: TRBJ1-1
CDR3 length: 13
CDR3 protein: CASSPNKNTEAFF
CDR3 DNA: TGTGCCAGCAGCCCTAACAAGAACACTGAAGCTTTCTTT

D gene: .
clone size: .
V gene: TRBV4-3
J gene: TRBJ2-5
CDR3 length: 14
CDR3 protein: CASSPGGVRETQYF
CDR3 DNA: TGCGCCAGCAGTCCCGGTGGGGTCCGGGAGACCCAGTACTTC

D gene: .
clone size: few
V gene: TRBV19
J gene: TRBJ1-1
CDR3 length: 13
CDR3 protein: CASKIIGDTEAFF
CDR3 DNA: TGTGCCAGTAAAATAATAGGGGACACTGAAGCTTTCTTT

D gene: .
clone size: few
V gene: TRBV7-2
J gene: TRBJ2-1
CDR3 length: 14
CDR3 protein: CASSFDSSYNERFF
CDR3 DNA: TGTGCCAGCAGCTTCGACAGCTCCTACAATGAGCGGTTCTTC

D gene: .
clone size: many
V gene: TRBV6-2/TRBV6-3
J gene: TRBJ1-5
CDR3 length: 15
CDR3 protein: CASISSGRQNQPQHF
CDR3 DNA: TGTGCCAGCATTAGCTCGGGGAGACAGAATCAGCCCCAGCATTTT

D gene: .
clone size: many
V gene: TRBV27
J gene: TRBJ1-2
CDR3 length: 13
CDR3 protein: CASSFTTDYGYTF
CDR3 DNA: TGTGCCAGCAGTTTCACTACAGACTATGGCTACACCTTC

D gene: .
clone size: many
V gene: TRBV12-3/TRBV12-4
J gene: TRBJ1-5
CDR3 length: 15
CDR3 protein: CASSLSQTANQPQHF
CDR3 DNA: TGTGCCAGCAGTTTATCCCAGACAGCGAATCAGCCCCAGCATTTT

D gene: .
clone size: many
V gene: TRBV5-1
J gene: TRBJ1-2
CDR3 length: 16
CDR3 protein: CASSLAVRRQNYGYTF
CDR3 DNA: TGCGCCAGCAGCTTGGCCGTCAGGAGGCAGAACTATGGCTACACCTTC

D gene: .
clone size: many
V gene: TRBV3-1
J gene: TRBJ1-2
CDR3 length: 13
CDR3 protein: CASSLRDGYGYTF
CDR3 DNA: TGTGCCAGCAGCCTCCGGGACGGATATGGCTACACCTTC

D gene: .
clone size: many
V gene: TRBV18
J gene: TRBJ2-1
CDR3 length: 15
CDR3 protein: CASSPKAASKNEQFF
CDR3 DNA: TGTGCCAGCTCACCAAAAGCAGCCTCGAAGAATGAGCAGTTCTTC